These T cell receptor beta chains were read from a single sample in a study of blood T cells in healthy people across ages. TCRdb reanalysed the 5' RACE reads using MiXCR and keeps one entry per CDR3 protein. The data contain some 1,000,000 distinct CDR3 sequences, roughly 24% of them seen just once; the ten biggest clones take up 0.65% to 0.75%. These data also formed part of another study, on T cells of mothers and their children.

Sequencing used blood. The receptors derive from a girl aged 2 to 10 in good health. Both conserved end residues are part of each CDR3. The D gene is left open where the match is weak. Not every row has a clone size; where given, it reads once, few, many or a size class.

d_gene,v_gene,abundance,j_gene,CDR3nt,CDR3aa
.,TRBV6-2/TRBV6-3,.,TRBJ2-1,TGTGCCAGCAGTCGACCCTATTCACCGGCCTACAATGAGCAGTTCTTC,CASSRPYSPAYNEQFF
TRBD2,TRBV7-9,.,TRBJ2-1,TGTGCCAGACTAGCGGGTAATGAGCAGTTCTTC,CARLAGNEQFF
.,TRBV7-2,.,TRBJ2-5,TGTGCCAGCAGCTTAGAGGGTTTGGGGGGACAGTACTTC,CASSLEGLGGQYF
.,TRBV7-9,few,TRBJ2-7,TGTGCCAGCAGTCCTGTCGGGGGTCCGGGCGACGAGCGGTACTTC,CASSPVGGPGDERYF
.,TRBV25-1,few,TRBJ2-7,TGTGCCAGCAGACGCGGTCTCTACGAGCAGTACTTC,CASRRGLYEQYF
TRBD1,TRBV7-3,once,TRBJ2-1,TGTGCCAGCAGCGCCCGGACAGGGATCGATGAGCAGTTCTTC,CASSARTGIDEQFF
.,TRBV28,.,TRBJ2-2,TGTGCCAGCAGTTGGTTACAGACAGGGAACACCGGGGAGCTGTTTTTT,CASSWLQTGNTGELFF
.,TRBV4-1,few,TRBJ2-7,TGCGCCAGCAGCCAAGAACGTGGGGTGGACGAGCAGTACTTC,CASSQERGVDEQYF
.,TRBV6-5,.,TRBJ2-5,TGTGCCAGCAGTTTACGCTCCAGGGAAGGAGAGACCCAGTACTTC,CASSLRSREGETQYF
TRBD2,TRBV24-1,.,TRBJ2-1,TGTGCCACCAGTGATTTGGGGCGGGAGGGCGGCAATGAGCAGTTCTTC,CATSDLGREGGNEQFF
TRBD1,TRBV19,few,TRBJ1-5,TGTGCCAGCGACAGGGGGAAGAGCAATCAGCCCCAGCATTTT,CASDRGKSNQPQHF
TRBD2,TRBV4-3,.,TRBJ2-3,TGCGCCAGCAGCCAAGCGGGCCCCCTAGCGGGGGGGACAGATACGCAGTATTTT,CASSQAGPLAGGTDTQYF
.,TRBV28,.,TRBJ2-7,TGTGCCAGCAGGGACACCATTACACGTCCCGAGCAGTACTTC,CASRDTITRPEQYF
.,TRBV9,.,TRBJ1-4,TGTGCCAGCAGCGTAGGGACGGCTAATGAAAAACTGTTTTTT,CASSVGTANEKLFF
.,TRBV5-6,.,TRBJ1-1,TGTGCCAGCAGCTTGGGTGGATATGCTTTCTTT,CASSLGGYAFF
.,TRBV7-9,.,TRBJ2-5,TGTGCCAGCAGCTTGATCTGGGTTGGCTCCGAAGAGACCCAGTACTTC,CASSLIWVGSEETQYF
TRBD2,TRBV7-9,.,TRBJ2-5,TGTGCCAGCAGCTCTATAGCGGGGGGAGGAGAGACCCAGTACTTC,CASSSIAGGGETQYF
.,TRBV20-1,.,TRBJ2-1,TGCAGTGCTAGACGGCGGAAGAGCTCCTACAATGAGCAGTTCTTC,CSARRRKSSYNEQFF
TRBD2,TRBV7-2,few,TRBJ2-4,TGTGCCAGCAGCTTAGGTAGTGGCGGGGGGAAGTTAGCCAAAAACATTCAGTACTTC,CASSLGSGGGKLAKNIQYF
.,TRBV6-2/TRBV6-3,.,TRBJ2-5,TGTGCCAGCAGTCCTCATATTGGGGGGGAGACCCAGTACTTC,CASSPHIGGETQYF
.,TRBV20-1,.,TRBJ1-2,TGCAGTGCTAGAGGAATGGGGGAGAATGGCTACACCTTC,CSARGMGENGYTF
TRBD2,TRBV4-1,.,TRBJ2-7,TGCGCCAGCAGCCAAGTGCTAGCGGGCATCTCCAACGAGCAGTACTTC,CASSQVLAGISNEQYF
TRBD2,TRBV3-1,once,TRBJ2-5,TGTGCCAGCAGCCAAGACGGACTAGCGGAAGGCCCACAAGAGACCCAGTACTTC,CASSQDGLAEGPQETQYF
.,TRBV3-1,.,TRBJ1-6,TGTGCCAGCAGCCAAGGAGGGGCGGGATCACCCCTCCACTTT,CASSQGGAGSPLHF
.,TRBV5-5,.,TRBJ2-4,TGTGCCAGCACGCCGGGGCTCAAAAACATTCAGTACTTC,CASTPGLKNIQYF
TRBD2,TRBV27,.,TRBJ2-7,TGTGCCAGCAGTAAACCGGGACTAGCGGGAAGTTACGAGCAGTACTTC,CASSKPGLAGSYEQYF
.,TRBV9,few,TRBJ2-7,TGTGCCAGCAGCGGGCTGGATTCCTACGAGCAGTACTTC,CASSGLDSYEQYF